This TCR beta chain is from a study of blood T cell repertoires in COVID-19 (dated by TCRdb to the early 2020s). Broadly, across the study: The collaborator samples originated in the United States, Italy and Spain and spanned the acute and convalescent phases of COVID-19. The prospective study material was composed of cDNA or gDNA derived from T cells, B-cell-depleted T cells, or PBMCs. Subjects who had been exposed to COVID-19, were actively infected with it, or had recovered from it provided the deeply sampled blood TCRbeta repertoires that made up the dataset. A freely available public database, intended as a resource for researchers studying the immune response to SARS-CoV-2, is where the repertoires were released. Samples came from the ongoing ImmuneRACE study (first 160 participants) plus 1,254 subjects from 6 global collaborators. Nearly every sample came with metadata listing a de-identified subject ID, COVID-19 status, age in years and sex. Where HLA class I and class II types were available, the types were taken from metadata supplied by the sample provider, not from assay-based typing. The research as a whole found: Clinical and demographic metadata were provided uncurated, with the amount varying by source and participant.

From the cysteine up to the phenylalanine, the CDR3 has a length of 13 residues. The read is trimmed to its CDR3 DNA, 39 bases read in frame from base 1. Sequences SGHTA (CDR1) and FQGTGA (CDR2) are obtained from the germline V gene. At the junction V is shortened by 6 bases and J by 4 bases, with 12 bases in between. About this clone itself: Its antigen specificity is not known. One base away there is no much larger clone; base qualities are not given.

TCRbeta CDR3 regions were amplified from genomic DNA by means of the immunoSEQ Assay, a bias-controlled multiplex PCR. Processing in the source paper ran as follows. Nucleated cell counts per sample were estimated from amplification of reference gene primers within the assay. To quantify the absolute abundance of each unique TCRbeta CDR3 rearrangement, sequence reads were collapsed and filtered. For each sample, productive Simpson clonality was calculated as the square root of Simpson's diversity index across productive rearrangements. The immuneACCESS repertoire file appears here via TCRdb, limited to in-frame rearrangements. These files lack a portion of the clones; in checked studies, under half of the deficit traces to unresolved V genes, and the cause of the others is not known. Clone size and V and J calls were adopted from that table, with D and trimming inferred from the DNA. The sample yields around 30,000 clones; roughly 80% were counted once. The top ten constitute about 42% of the sample.

Whole blood was collected in K2EDTA tubes by collaborating institutions according to the institutions' own protocols. Collaborator samples were shipped for TCRbeta analysis as frozen whole blood, isolated PBMCs, or DNA extracted from either sample type. The sequencing input was peripheral blood. This TCR was recovered from a woman in her 70s with acute or convalescent COVID-19. The V and J segments used are TRBV7-3 and TRBJ1-1; a tentative D call is TRBD1 (5 bases match). Read as DNA, the sequence is TGTGCCAGCAGACGAGACAGAACCACTGAAGCTTTCTTT. Its protein reads: CASRRDRTTEAFF.